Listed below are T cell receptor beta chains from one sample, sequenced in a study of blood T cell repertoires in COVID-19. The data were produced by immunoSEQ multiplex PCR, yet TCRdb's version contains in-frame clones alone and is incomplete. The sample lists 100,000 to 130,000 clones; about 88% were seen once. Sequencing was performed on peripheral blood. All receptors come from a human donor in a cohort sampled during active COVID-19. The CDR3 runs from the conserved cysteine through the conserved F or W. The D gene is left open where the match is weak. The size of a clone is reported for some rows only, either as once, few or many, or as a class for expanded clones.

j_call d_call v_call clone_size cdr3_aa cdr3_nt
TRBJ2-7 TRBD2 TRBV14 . CASSQDLGGRGKSYEQYF TGTGCCAGCAGCCAAGATTTGGGGGGGAGGGGAAAATCCTACGAGCAGTACTTC
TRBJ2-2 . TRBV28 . CASSFWQGNTGELFF TGTGCCAGCAGTTTTTGGCAGGGTAACACCGGGGAGCTGTTTTTT
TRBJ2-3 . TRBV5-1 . CASSLAYRTTDTQYF TGCGCCAGCAGCTTGGCCTACAGGACCACAGATACGCAGTATTTT
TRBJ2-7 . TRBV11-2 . CASRRVLGGEQYF TGTGCCAGCAGGAGGGTCCTCGGGGGCGAGCAGTACTTC
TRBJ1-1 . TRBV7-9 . CASTTTDSEAFF TGTGCCAGCACCACGACAGATTCTGAAGCTTTCTTT
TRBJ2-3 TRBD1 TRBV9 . CASSDDRGADTQYF TGTGCCAGCAGCGACGACAGGGGGGCAGATACGCAGTATTTT
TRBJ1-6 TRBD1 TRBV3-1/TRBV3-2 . CASSQSNRGNSPLHF TGTGCCAGCAGCCAATCAAACAGGGGTAATTCACCCCTCCACTTT
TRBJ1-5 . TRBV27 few CASSLVWEAQPQHF TGTGCCAGCAGTTTAGTTTGGGAGGCTCAGCCCCAGCATTTT
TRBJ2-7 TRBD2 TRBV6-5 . CASSYVASGSGEQYF TGTGCCAGCAGTTACGTCGCTAGCGGGAGTGGTGAGCAGTACTTC
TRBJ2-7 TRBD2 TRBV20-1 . CSAPGGGRQYF TGCAGTGCTCCGGGGGGGGGCAGGCAGTACTTC
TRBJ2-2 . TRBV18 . CASSPNPGDTGELFF TGTGCCAGCTCCCCAAACCCAGGGGATACCGGGGAGCTGTTTTTT
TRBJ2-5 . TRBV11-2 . CASSLDPTPKETQYF TGTGCCAGCAGCTTAGACCCTACCCCCAAAGAGACCCAGTACTTC
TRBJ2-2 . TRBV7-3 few CASSSTQGELFF TGTGCCAGCAGCTCAACACAAGGGGAGCTGTTTTTT
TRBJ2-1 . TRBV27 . CASSSPSYAGNNEQFF TGTGCCAGCAGTTCCCCGAGCTACGCGGGTAACAATGAGCAGTTCTTC
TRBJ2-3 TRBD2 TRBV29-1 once CSVQGTSGRTDTQYF TGCAGCGTCCAAGGGACTAGCGGTCGCACAGATACGCAGTATTTT
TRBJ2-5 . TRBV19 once CASSAGYQETQYF TGTGCCAGTAGTGCGGGGTACCAAGAGACCCAGTACTTC
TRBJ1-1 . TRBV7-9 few CASPVGGDTEAFF TGTGCCAGTCCGGTGGGAGGGGACACTGAAGCTTTCTTT
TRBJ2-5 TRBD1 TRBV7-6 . CASSLNQGDQETQYF TGTGCCAGCAGCTTAAACCAGGGGGACCAAGAGACCCAGTACTTC